This record looks at one T cell receptor beta chain sequence and its context. Its antigen is currently unknown. The record originates from a study of blood T cells in healthy people across ages. Study observations and caveats: It was found that TCR beta diversity correlated strongly with the percentage of naive T cells.

Germline values: CDR1 SGHRS, CDR2 YFSETQ. CDR3 size: 15 residues. Sample-barcoded 5' priming and a J-beta primer mix drove a second PCR of about 6 to 12 cycles. TCRdb passed the 5' RACE reads through MiXCR, listing each CDR3 protein once. The sample holds roughly 900,000 distinct CDR3 sequences, around 28% seen once. The gene calls are TRBV5-1 and TRBJ2-7; TRBD1 might be the D (6 bases). The end of the DNA is better explained by TRBJ2-5, so the J call may be wrong. The source of this sequence is a woman of 80 years or more in good health. The sample taken for sequencing was blood. The CDR3 spells CASSLSGAQGETQYF. As DNA, the CDR3 is TGCGCCAGCAGCTTATCAGGGGCCCAGGGAGAGACCCAGTACTTC.